This T cell receptor beta chain was documented in a study of T cells in Graves' hyperthyroidism and ophthalmopathy. Findings and limits, study-wide: Within blood appeared most thyroid clonotypes that had expanded above 0.001.

This clonotype appeared many times. Its antigen is not identified. The CDR3 consists of 15 residues. CDR1 MDHEN and CDR2 SYDVKM come from the germline V gene. V lost 3 bases, J lost 9 bases, and 8 bases stayed unmatched. RNA transcripts served as the template for amplifying TCR beta CDR3 regions. HTBI primers drove first-round RT-PCR of the TCR CDR3. Using its own MiXCR run on the multiplex PCR reads, TCRdb lists one record per CDR3 protein. The sample has hundreds of thousands of distinct CDR3 sequences, 13% seen once. The receptor's source is a young woman with Graves' hyperthyroidism. The sample consisted of blood. The V gene is TRBV28, the J gene TRBJ2-1; 10 positions agree with TRBD2. The CDR3 region is CASSFDGLAGAEQFF. As DNA, the CDR3 is TGTGCCAGCAGTTTTGACGGGCTAGCGGGAGCTGAGCAGTTCTTC.